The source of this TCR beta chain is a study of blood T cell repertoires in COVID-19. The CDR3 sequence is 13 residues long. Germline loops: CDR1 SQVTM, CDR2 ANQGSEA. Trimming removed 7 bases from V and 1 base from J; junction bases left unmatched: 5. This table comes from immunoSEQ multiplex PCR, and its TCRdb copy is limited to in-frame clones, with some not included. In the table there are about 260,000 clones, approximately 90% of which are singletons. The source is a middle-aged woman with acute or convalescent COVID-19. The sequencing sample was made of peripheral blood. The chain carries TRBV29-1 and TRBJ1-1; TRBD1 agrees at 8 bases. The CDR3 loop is CSARGTGNTEAFF. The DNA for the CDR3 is TGCAGCGCAAGGGGGACAGGGAACACTGAAGCTTTCTTT.